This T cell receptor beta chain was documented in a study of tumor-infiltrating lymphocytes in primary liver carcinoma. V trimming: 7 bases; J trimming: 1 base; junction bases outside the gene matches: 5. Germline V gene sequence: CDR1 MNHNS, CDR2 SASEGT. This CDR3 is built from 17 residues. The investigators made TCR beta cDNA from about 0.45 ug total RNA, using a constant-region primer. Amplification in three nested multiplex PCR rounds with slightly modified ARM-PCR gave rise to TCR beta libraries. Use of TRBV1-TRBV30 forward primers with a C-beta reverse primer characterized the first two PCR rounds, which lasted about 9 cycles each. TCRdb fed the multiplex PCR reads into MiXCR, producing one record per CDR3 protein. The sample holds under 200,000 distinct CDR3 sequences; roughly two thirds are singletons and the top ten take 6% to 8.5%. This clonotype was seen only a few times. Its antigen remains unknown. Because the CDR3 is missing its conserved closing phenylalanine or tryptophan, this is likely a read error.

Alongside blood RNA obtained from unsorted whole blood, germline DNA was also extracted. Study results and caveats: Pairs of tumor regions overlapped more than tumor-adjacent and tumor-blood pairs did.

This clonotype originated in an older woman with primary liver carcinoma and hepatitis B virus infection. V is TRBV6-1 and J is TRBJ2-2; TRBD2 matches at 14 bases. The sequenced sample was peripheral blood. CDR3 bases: TGTGCCAGCATAGGGACTAGCGGGAGCGGGAACACCGGGGAGCTGTTTCTT. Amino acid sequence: CASIGTSGSGNTGELFL.